The next 7 T cell receptor beta chains were all read from a single sample in a study of T cell repertoires in cytomegalovirus infection. MiXCR, run by TCRdb on the reads, gives a single entry per CDR3 protein. The top ten clones hold roughly an eighth of a sample with some 940,000 distinct CDR3 sequences, 30% to 40% of them seen once. The antigens of these receptors remain unknown. The sequences come from cultured CD8+ T cells from PBMCs, collected from culture after CMV antigen stimulation. The receptor source for this set is a human donor in good health (CMV status not recorded). Some clones in this sample may be carry-over from other donors' samples.

V usage is TRBV11-3 and J usage is TRBJ2-2; 8 nucleotides match TRBD1. The CDR3 spans 16 residues. Unmatched junction bases numbered 9, after V lost 5 bases and J lost 4 bases. Germline loops: CDR1 SGHNT, CDR2 YENEEA. The DNA of the CDR3 is TGTGCCAGCAGCACCGAGACAGGGGTGGTCACCGGGGAGCTGTTTTTT. Its translation: CASSTETGVVTGELFF.

This sequence joins TRBV6-1 and TRBJ1-5; TRBD1 matches at 7 bases. This CDR3 spans 14 amino acids. Trimming removed 8 bases from V and 4 bases from J; junction bases left unmatched: 8. CDR1 is MNHNS, CDR2 SASEGT, per germline. The CDR3 spells CASRDSYGNQPQHF. CDR3 sequence (DNA): TGTGCCAGCCGGGACAGTTACGGGAATCAGCCCCAGCATTTT.

The chain is built from TRBV27 and TRBJ2-1; tentatively, D is TRBD2 (5 bases). With 1 base removed from V and 0 bases from J, the gap between germline ends came to 10 bases. CDR3 size: 16 residues. Germline-derived CDR1 and CDR2 are MNHEY and SMNVEV (reference sequence). The CDR3 DNA reads as TGTGCCAGCAGTTTATTTCCGGGGAGCTCCTACAATGAGCAGTTCTTC. It yields the protein CASSLFPGSSYNEQFF.

This clonotype was found a few times. The chain uses TRBV11-2 and TRBJ2-3; perhaps TRBD2 as D (6 bases). The V end was cut by 4 bases, the J end by 5 bases, with 16 bases between. This CDR3 is 15 amino acids long. Germline-derived CDR1 and CDR2 are SGHAT and FQNNGV. This CDR3 reads CASSSHGGVKDTQYF. In DNA form, the CDR3 reads TGTGCCAGCAGCTCACACGGGGGTGTAAAAGATACGCAGTATTTT. The full variable domain, with the rest looked up from reference TRBV11-2 and TRBJ2-3, is EAGVAQSPRYKIIEKRQSVAFWCNPISGHATLYWYQQILGQGPKLLIQFQNNGVVDDSQLPKDRFSAERLKGVDSTLKIQPAKLEDSAVYLCASSSHGGVKDTQYFGPGTRLTVL.

This clonotype was observed a few times. The junction differs from germline at one of its ends, possibly a read error. The J gene is TRBJ2-2, the V gene TRBV7-6, with 7 nucleotides matching TRBD1. This CDR3 has 17 residues. From germline, CDR1 is SGHVS and CDR2 FNYEAQ. The CDR3 nucleotides read TGTGCTAGCAGCTTAGACCTTGAAGGGGGCGGCACCGGGGAGCTGTTTTTT. This sequence encodes CASSLDLEGGGTGELFF.

This clonotype turned up a few times. The chain joins TRBV7-6 to TRBJ1-2; tentatively, D is TRBD1 (5 bases). The CDR3 loop spans 15 amino acids. Looked up from germline, CDR1 is SGHVS and CDR2 is FNYEAQ. Trimming left V 5 bases short and J 5 bases short, with 18 bases between. The CDR3 DNA is TGTGCCAGCAGCGCGGGGGGTGGCAGAACGTATGGCTACACCTTC. It yields the protein CASSAGGGRTYGYTF.

The chain uses TRBV5-4 and TRBJ1-1; D is possibly TRBD1 (6 bases). Looked up from germline, CDR1 is SGHNT and CDR2 is YYREEE (reference sequence). Trimming took 1 base from V and 1 from J, leaving 14 bases between them. The CDR3 extends over 16 amino acids. The CDR3 DNA sequence: TGTGCCAGCAGCTTGTACCAGGGGCCCTCGAACACTGAAGCTTTCTTT. Translation gives CASSLYQGPSNTEAFF.